This T cell receptor (beta chain) came from a study of blood T cell repertoires in COVID-19. At the level of the study: From T cells, B-cell-depleted T cells, or PBMCs came the material, which was cDNA or gDNA.

The assay was immunoSEQ multiplex PCR, and TCRdb's table has in-frame clones only and misses some. The sample consists of 90,000 to 100,000 clones, 89% of them appearing once. The CDR3 is 14 residues long. Germline CDR1 is PRHDT and CDR2 is FYEKMQ (reference sequence). V was cut by 5 bases and J by 4 bases, with 14 bases left in between. The receptor was derived from a man aged 60 to 69 with COVID-19, enrolled during active disease. The chain couples TRBV13 to TRBJ1-1, with D possibly matching TRBD1 (6 bases). The source material was peripheral blood. For the CDR3, the DNA is TGTGCCAGCAGCGGCTCAGGGGCGAGCACTGAAGCTTTCTTT. Residues: CASSGSGASTEAFF. Drawing the rest from reference TRBV13 and TRBJ1-1, the complete variable domain is AAGVIQSPRHLIKEKRETATLKCYPIPRHDTVYWYQQGPGQDPQFLISFYEKMQSDKGSIPDRFSAQQFSDYHSELNMSSLELGDSALYFCASSGSGASTEAFFGQGTRLTVV.